This T cell receptor beta chain is from a study of T-cell memory formation after mild COVID-19. This CDR3 has 14 amino acids. V shed 6 bases and J shed 4 bases, with 14 bases lying between them. Study-level findings and limits: A subset of responding clones appeared in pre-infection memory, suggesting cross-reactive memory joined. Clones which contracted sat mainly in CM and EM if CD4+, and in EMRA if CD8+.

About this clonotype itself: Antigen unknown.

TCRdb reprocessed the 5' RACE reads with MiXCR, giving one entry per CDR3 protein. In the table there are 110,000 to 150,000 distinct CDR3 sequences, around 15% of which are singletons. The clonotype was recovered from an adult woman who had mild COVID-19 (a few samples of this study predate the infection). Cell type and time point are not known. What was sequenced was PBMCs or a T cell subset sorted from them (not recorded which). V and J are TRBV12-3 or TRBV12-4 and TRBJ2-3; D gene ambiguous. The CDR3 loop reads CASSFLAVADTQYF. The CDR3 DNA is TGTGCCAGCAGCTTCTTAGCTGTAGCAGATACGCAGTATTTT.